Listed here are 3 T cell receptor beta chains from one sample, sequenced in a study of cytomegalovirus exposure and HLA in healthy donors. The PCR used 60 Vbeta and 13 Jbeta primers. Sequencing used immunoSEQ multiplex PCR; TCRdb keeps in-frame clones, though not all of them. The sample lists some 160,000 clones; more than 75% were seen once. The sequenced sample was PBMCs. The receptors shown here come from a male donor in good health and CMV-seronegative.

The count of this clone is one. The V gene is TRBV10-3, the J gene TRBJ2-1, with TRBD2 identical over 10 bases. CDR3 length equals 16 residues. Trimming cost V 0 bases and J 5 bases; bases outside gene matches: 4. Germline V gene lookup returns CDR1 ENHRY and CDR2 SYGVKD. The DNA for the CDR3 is TGTGCCATCAGTGAGTCGCTAGCGGGAGCGAACAATGAGCAGTTCTTC. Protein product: CAISESLAGANNEQFF.

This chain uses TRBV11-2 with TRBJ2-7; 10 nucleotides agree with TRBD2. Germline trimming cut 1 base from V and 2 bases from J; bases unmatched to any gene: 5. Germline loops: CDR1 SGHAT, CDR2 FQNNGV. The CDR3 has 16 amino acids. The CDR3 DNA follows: TGTGCCAGCAGCTTAGTGGCCAGCGGGGGGGCCTACGAGCAGTACTTC. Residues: CASSLVASGGAYEQYF.

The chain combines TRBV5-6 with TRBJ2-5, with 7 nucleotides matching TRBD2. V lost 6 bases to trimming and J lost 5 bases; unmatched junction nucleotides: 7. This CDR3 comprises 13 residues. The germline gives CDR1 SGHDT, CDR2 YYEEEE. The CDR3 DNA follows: TGTGCCAGCAAAACCCCTAGCGGCGAGACCCAGTACTTC. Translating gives CASKTPSGETQYF.